These 13 T cell receptor beta chains originate from one sample sequenced in a study of shared clonotypes between healthy human individuals. The assay was immunoSEQ multiplex PCR, and TCRdb's table has in-frame clones only and misses some. The profile shows hundreds of thousands of clones, 73% of them singletons. Sequenced input: memory CD4+ T cells sorted from blood. The sample's subset: CD45RA-negative fraction. The receptors derive from a man younger than 40 in good health.

This clone has a handful of counts. The chain has TRBV12-5 and TRBJ1-1; possibly TRBD1 for D (6 bases). Germline lookup yields CDR1 LGHNT and CDR2 FRNRAP. This CDR3 region has 13 residues. Trimming stripped 4 bases from V and 7 bases from J, with 13 bases between. For the CDR3, the DNA is TGTGCTAGTGGTTCCCAGGACAGCCTTGAAGCTTTCTTT. Protein sequence: CASGSQDSLEAFF.

Ten or more counts support this clone. In the same sample, other DNA sequences code for this CDR3. The chain joins TRBV29-1 to TRBJ2-3, with 8 positions matching TRBD2. The CDR3 loop spans 12 amino acids. The V segment lost 4 bases and the J segment 7 bases; nucleotides outside the gene matches: 4. Germline loops: CDR1 SQVTM, CDR2 ANQGSEA. The CDR3: CSVGGRSNTQYF. The CDR3 DNA reads TGCAGCGTTGGCGGGAGGTCTAATACGCAGTATTTT.

The chain combines TRBV29-1 with TRBJ1-5; no clear D. V was clipped by 6 bases and J by 1 base, with 7 bases between them. The length of the CDR3 is 12 residues. The germline V gene has CDR1 SQVTM and CDR2 ANQGSEA. CDR3 DNA sequence: TGCAGCGTATCTCAAAGCAATCAGCCCCAGCATTTT. The encoded protein is CSVSQSNQPQHF. The full variable domain, rest sourced from reference TRBV29-1 and TRBJ1-5, is SAVISQKPSRDICQRGTSLTIQCQVDSQVTMMFWYRQQPGQSLTLIATANQGSEATYESGFVIDKFPISRPNLTFSTLTVSNMSPEDSSIYLCSVSQSNQPQHFGDGTRLSIL.

The CDR3 DNA sequence: TGTGCCAGCAGCTTCCGGGGGCCATCCTACGAGCAGTACTTC. It is translated as CASSFRGPSYEQYF. The V gene is TRBV7-9, the J gene TRBJ2-7; D tentatively fits TRBD1 or TRBD2 (6 bases each). CDR1 is SEHNR and CDR2 is FQNEAQ in the germline V gene (reference sequence). The CDR3 contains 14 residues. Trimming left V 3 bases short and J 1 base short, with 10 bases between.

V usage is TRBV5-4 and J usage is TRBJ2-3; TRBD1 matches 7 bases. CDR1 SGHNT and CDR2 YYREEE come from the germline V gene (reference sequence). Unmatched junction bases numbered 3, after V lost 4 bases and J lost 4 bases. CDR3 length: 13 amino acids. This CDR3 is CASSLDRSDTQYF. Here the CDR3 DNA reads TGTGCCAGCAGCCTGGACAGGTCAGATACGCAGTATTTT.

The chain couples TRBV4-1 to TRBJ1-4, with D tentatively TRBD1 (6 bases). V was pared by 0 bases and J by 7 bases, with 15 bases between. Germline lookup yields CDR1 MGHRA and CDR2 YSYEKL. The CDR3 covers 16 residues. The CDR3 loop reads CASSQDRGTRGEKLFF. In DNA, the CDR3 is TGCGCCAGCAGCCAAGATCGGGGGACAAGGGGTGAAAAACTGTTTTTT.

This chain joins TRBV4-3 and TRBJ2-3; 7 nucleotides agree with TRBD2. From germline, CDR1 is LGHNA and CDR2 YSLEER. V dropped 0 bases and J dropped 4; count of bases not matched to a gene: 7. CDR3 length: 16 amino acids. The CDR3 reads CASSQDGGTKADTQYF. CDR3 coding DNA: TGCGCCAGCAGCCAAGATGGCGGGACTAAAGCAGATACGCAGTATTTT.

This clone came up many times. V gene TRBV13 combines with J gene TRBJ1-3; D unresolved. Germline V gene sequence: CDR1 PRHDT, CDR2 FYEKMQ (reference sequence). V lost 2 bases, J lost 0 bases, and 11 bases lay in between. The CDR3 consists of 16 residues. CDR3 loop: CASSLNPRTSGNTIYF. For the CDR3, the DNA is TGTGCCAGCAGCTTAAACCCGCGGACCTCTGGAAACACCATATATTTT.

This chain connects TRBV7-6 to TRBJ2-1; TRBD2 aligns across 10 bases. From germline, CDR1 is SGHVS and CDR2 FNYEAQ. The CDR3 has 15 residues. After removal of 2 bases from V and 6 bases from J, the junction contained 4 bases not matched to a gene. CDR3 in DNA: TGTGCCAGCAGCTTAAGCGGGAGGGCCGTCAATGAGCAGTTCTTC. Its translation is CASSLSGRAVNEQFF.

V gene TRBV7-9 combines with J gene TRBJ2-1; D remains ambiguous. This CDR3 contains 13 residues. Deletions cut 1 base from V and 7 bases from J, with 8 bases between. Germline V gene lookup returns CDR1 SEHNR and CDR2 FQNEAQ (reference sequence). The CDR3 sequence is CASSLGLGNEQFF. CDR3 sequence (DNA): TGTGCCAGCAGCTTAGGCCTAGGGAATGAGCAGTTCTTC.

V and J are TRBV6-8 and TRBJ2-5; D may be TRBD1 or TRBD2 (7 bases each). Per germline, CDR1 MNHGY and CDR2 SAAAGT. The CDR3 covers 13 residues. The ends were cut back, 5 bases at V and 2 bases at J, with 9 bases in the middle. The CDR3 here is CASSQGGQETQYF. CDR3 DNA: TGTGCCAGCAGTCAGGGGGGGCAAGAGACCCAGTACTTC.

The J gene is TRBJ2-1, the V gene TRBV28; TRBD2 agrees at 12 bases. This CDR3 region has 17 residues. The V gene end was trimmed by 5 bases and the J gene end by 9 bases; junction bases not matched to a gene: 14. Germline assignment: CDR1 MDHEN and CDR2 SYDVKM. The CDR3 spells CASSPIGTTSGSGEQFF. In DNA form, the CDR3 reads TGTGCCAGCAGTCCCATCGGAACGACTAGCGGGAGTGGTGAGCAGTTCTTC.

The chain recombines TRBV10-1 with TRBJ2-1, with 10 positions matching TRBD2. CDR1 and CDR2 (germline): WNHNN, SYGVQD (reference sequence). The CDR3 covers 20 residues. V dropped 6 bases and J dropped 1; count of bases not matched to a gene: 18. The CDR3 here is CASRDTGGMSGRVSYNEQFF. CDR3 in DNA: TGCGCCAGCAGAGATACAGGGGGGATGAGCGGGAGGGTGTCCTACAATGAGCAGTTCTTC.